These T cell receptor beta chains were read from a single sample in a study of blood T cell repertoires in COVID-19. Sequenced by immunoSEQ multiplex PCR; TCRdb stores in-frame clones only, minus some. The sample holds 120,000 to 150,000 clones, 70% to 80% seen once. Input material: peripheral blood. Every receptor here comes from a middle-aged man with acute or convalescent COVID-19. CDR3s include the opening cysteine and the closing phenylalanine or tryptophan. D genes are given only for firm matches.

D: -
V: TRBV24-1
CDR3: CATSDFPWTGRVFF

D: -
V: TRBV10-2
CDR3: CASSGGGEAFF

D: TRBD2
V: TRBV7-8
CDR3: CASSLAWRLAGENEQFF

D: TRBD1
V: TRBV28
CDR3: CASSFQTGGLDTQYF

D: -
V: TRBV20-1
CDR3: CSASSRDEAGNTIYF

D: -
V: TRBV6-1
CDR3: CASSEEGPGRVNEKLFF

D: TRBD1
V: TRBV2
CDR3: CASRTGTAGSPLHF

D: TRBD2
V: TRBV3-1/TRBV3-2
CDR3: CASSQTSGGADEQFF

D: -
V: TRBV25-1
CDR3: CASSTQGPGAERTDTQYF

D: -
V: TRBV19
CDR3: CASSSPAGESPANYGYTF

D: TRBD1
V: TRBV15
CDR3: CATSRGQGISQGYTF

D: TRBD1
V: TRBV24-1
CDR3: CATSGTGRYTDTQYF

D: TRBD1
V: TRBV27
CDR3: CASSLRLGQGNSPLHF

D: -
V: TRBV5-1
CDR3: CASSLPAGIIGRAGDTQYF

D: -
V: TRBV5-1
CDR3: CASSSNLRTDTQYF

D: TRBD2
V: TRBV4-1
CDR3: CASSQDYAGRGETQYF

D: -
V: TRBV11-2
CDR3: CASSPLHESPLHF

D: TRBD2
V: TRBV19
CDR3: CASSMGAGGTGELFF

D: TRBD2
V: TRBV11-2
CDR3: CASSVGRLATYNEQFF

D: -
V: TRBV2
CDR3: CASSTTNSLENSPLHF

D: -
V: TRBV7-2
CDR3: CASSLFDRRGYTF

D: -
V: TRBV5-1
CDR3: CASSPDNVGTEAFF

D: TRBD1
V: TRBV6-1
CDR3: CASSDRTGGSQPQHF

D: TRBD1
V: TRBV5-1
CDR3: CASSLRQVGQGIGNTIYF

D: -
V: TRBV5-6
CDR3: CASSRGMDGDNYGYTF

D: TRBD1
V: TRBV6-5
CDR3: CASSYLGTGPYNEQFF

D: -
V: TRBV11-2
CDR3: CASSPDNHEQFF

D: -
V: TRBV6-5
CDR3: CASRSAGGYTF

D: TRBD2
V: TRBV7-2
CDR3: CASSPGWGGGDTDTQYF

D: TRBD2
V: TRBV9
CDR3: CASSVELAGGRDTQYF

D: -
V: TRBV6-4
CDR3: CASSDSGGGADTQYF

D: TRBD2
V: TRBV4-1
CDR3: CASSQDSTTSGVSYEQYF

D: TRBD1
V: TRBV28
CDR3: CASSLGDRAPGEKLFF

D: TRBD2
V: TRBV7-6
CDR3: CASSQAQTSGVDTQYF

D: TRBD2
V: TRBV11-3
CDR3: CASSLGGLAEGDTQYF

D: TRBD1
V: TRBV7-8
CDR3: CASSREGQAGGYTF

D: TRBD1
V: TRBV19
CDR3: CASSSGTGGTQPQHF

D: -
V: TRBV6-5
CDR3: CASRDGQNQPQHF

D: TRBD1
V: TRBV7-2
CDR3: CASSSGTGGIGDIQYF

D: TRBD2
V: TRBV2
CDR3: CASVTSGGGSYNEQFF

D: -
V: TRBV3-1/TRBV3-2
CDR3: CASSPRGDEAFF

D: -
V: TRBV5-6
CDR3: CASSPSTFGYTF

D: -
V: TRBV4-1
CDR3: CASSRAQQDTEAFF

D: -
V: TRBV18
CDR3: CASSPEYGNSGNTIYF

D: -
V: TRBV28
CDR3: CASSFTTVDRGYTF

D: TRBD2
V: TRBV9
CDR3: CASSAPRAGDYNEQFF

D: TRBD1
V: TRBV18
CDR3: CASSPGTGAGNTIYF

D: TRBD1
V: TRBV4-1
CDR3: CASSGGQGANTEAFF

D: -
V: TRBV15
CDR3: CATSRGRVGNNQPQHF

D: -
V: TRBV28
CDR3: CASSSSSGLGNSPLHF

D: -
V: TRBV15
CDR3: CATSRELGQRSTDTQYF

D: TRBD1
V: TRBV15
CDR3: CATSKDRDGYTF